Below are 24 T cell receptor beta chains sequenced from a single sample in a study of monozygotic twins with inflammatory bowel disease (dated by TCRdb to 2018 to 2020). Library method: 5' RACE. The sequencing machine was an Illumina HiSeq 2500. After the reads were reprocessed by TCRdb, one entry was made per CDR3 protein sequence, with no DNA. For this sample, the table gives around 400,000 distinct CDR3 sequences. The top ten hold less than 2.5% of the sample. The sequenced sample consisted of blood. The receptors originated from a human donor with ulcerative colitis or Crohn's disease, or a healthy co-twin of an affected twin (not recorded which).

The chain uses TRBV20-1 and TRBJ2-2; TCRdb's D call, TRBD2, is unchecked because there is no DNA. This CDR3 has 12 amino acids. CDR1 DFQATT and CDR2 SNEGSKA come from the germline V gene (reference sequence). CDR3 residues: CSAARVPGELFF.

This chain connects TRBV29-1 to TRBJ2-7; checking the TCRdb D call of TRBD1 is not possible without DNA. Germline lookup yields CDR1 SQVTM and CDR2 ANQGSEA. This CDR3 is 13 amino acids long. CDR3 in amino acids: CSVGGTHYYEQYF.

V and J are TRBV7-2 and TRBJ1-1; TCRdb picks TRBD1, but there is no DNA to check that call. Germline V gives CDR1 SGHTA, CDR2 FQGNSA. The CDR3 runs to 15 residues. The CDR3 loop is CASSFGGNMNTEAFF.

The CDR3 reads CAISESYQGDSPLHF. This chain links TRBV10-3 with TRBJ1-6; there is no DNA to check the TCRdb D call of TRBD1. Germline V gene data show CDR1 as ENHRY and CDR2 as SYGVKD. The CDR3 length is 15 residues.

The V gene is TRBV4-3, the J gene TRBJ1-1; without DNA, the TCRdb call of TRBD1 cannot be checked. The CDR3 extends over 16 amino acids. The germline CDR1 and CDR2 sequences are LGHNA and YSLEER. CDR3 amino acids: CASSQEGLTGGTEAFF.

V usage is TRBV12-5 and J usage is TRBJ2-7; with no DNA, the TCRdb D assignment of TRBD2 cannot be verified. There are 17 residues in the CDR3. Germline V CDR1 and CDR2: LGHNT, FRNRAP. CDR3 in amino acids: CASGLSEGTPQPYEQYF.

The chain has TRBV3-1 and TRBJ1-3; as DNA is missing, the TRBD1 call by TCRdb cannot be tested. The length of the CDR3 is 15 residues. Germline V CDR1 and CDR2: LGHDT, YNNKEL (reference sequence). CDR3 sequence reads: CASSQQGFSGNTIYF.

The rearrangement uses TRBV6-1 and TRBJ1-2; TCRdb outputs TRBD1, but without DNA this stays unchecked. Germline V gene data show CDR1 as MNHNS and CDR2 as SASEGT. This CDR3 is built from 15 residues. This CDR3 reads CASSSGQGFIYGYTF.

V is TRBV12-3 or TRBV12-4 and J is TRBJ1-5; TCRdb's D call, TRBD1, is unchecked because there is no DNA. The CDR3 is 16 residues long. Here the CDR3 reads CASSFTVQGIFQPQHF.

The V and J genes are TRBV5-1 and TRBJ2-1; TCRdb gives TRBD2 as the D gene, but with no DNA this cannot be confirmed. Germline lookup yields CDR1 SGHRS and CDR2 YFSETQ. CDR3 length: 15 amino acids. The CDR3 region is CASSYTGLEYNEQFF.

J is TRBJ2-1 and V is TRBV10-3; TCRdb selects TRBD2, and the lack of DNA leaves this call unchecked. CDR1 ENHRY and CDR2 SYGVKD come from the germline V gene. This CDR3 has 15 residues. CDR3 in amino acids: CAISGAASGRTEQFF.

The genes are TRBV5-6 and TRBJ2-2; TCRdb's assignment of TRBD1 cannot be checked, as there is no DNA. CDR3 length equals 15 residues. Germline CDR1 reads SGHDT; CDR2 reads YYEEEE. The CDR3 reads CASTLGGSGTGELFF.

The rearrangement uses TRBV7-2 and TRBJ2-1; with no DNA, the TCRdb D assignment of TRBD1 cannot be verified. The CDR3 is made up of 14 amino acids. CDR1 is SGHTA and CDR2 is FQGNSA in the germline V gene. The CDR3 protein is CASSRDPSGNEQFF.

The chain links TRBV3-1 to TRBJ1-5. The CDR3 is made up of 16 amino acids. The V gene's germline CDR1 is LGHDT and CDR2 YNNKEL (reference sequence). CDR3 in amino acids: CASSQVGGIGNQPQHF.

The V and J genes are TRBV10-3 and TRBJ2-1; without DNA, the TCRdb call of TRBD2 cannot be checked. The CDR3 consists of 17 residues. The germline gives CDR1 ENHRY, CDR2 SYGVKD. CDR3 loop: CAISGFRAGVTNNEQFF.

The chain links TRBV7-3 to TRBJ1-4. The CDR3 sequence is 15 residues long. Per the germline V gene, CDR1 is SGHTA and CDR2 is FQGTGA. The CDR3 region is CASSANIGTNEKLFF.

The CDR3 region is CASSLLDRGAGYTF. V is TRBV6-1 and J is TRBJ1-2; TCRdb's D call, TRBD1, is unchecked because there is no DNA. The CDR3 has 14 residues. Per the germline V gene, CDR1 is MNHNS and CDR2 is SASEGT.

The gene calls are TRBV12-3 or TRBV12-4 and TRBJ1-3; TCRdb's D gene call, TRBD1, goes unchecked for lack of DNA. The CDR3 totals 15 residues. CDR3 sequence: CASSYRAFAGDTIYF.

The genes are TRBV6-6 and TRBJ1-6; TCRdb lists TRBD1, though no DNA is available to test this call. Germline lookup yields CDR1 MNHNY and CDR2 SVGAGI (reference sequence). The CDR3 spans 13 residues. CDR3: CASSYQGEYPLHF.

This rearrangement joins TRBV20-1 to TRBJ1-2; TCRdb's D gene call, TRBD1, goes unchecked for lack of DNA. The length of the CDR3 is 13 residues. The germline CDR1 and CDR2 sequences are DFQATT and SNEGSKA (reference sequence). The CDR3 loop reads CSARDGGNYGYTF.

V is TRBV5-4 and J is TRBJ1-2; TCRdb's D call, TRBD1, is unchecked because there is no DNA. CDR3 length: 18 amino acids. Germline lookup yields CDR1 SGHNT and CDR2 YYREEE (reference sequence). CDR3: CASSFDGEPGSFNYGYTF.

The rearrangement joins TRBV19 to TRBJ2-6; the D call of TRBD1 rests on TCRdb alone, since no DNA is present to check it. This CDR3 is 15 amino acids long. Per germline, CDR1 LNHDA and CDR2 SQIVND (reference sequence). CDR3 region: CASSATGTVANVLTF. The whole variable domain, remainder taken from reference TRBV19 and TRBJ2-6, is DGGITQSPKYLFRKEGQNVTLSCEQNLNHDAMYWYRQDPGQGLRLIYYSQIVNDFQKGDIAEGYSVSREKKESFPLTVTSAQKNPTAFYLCASSATGTVANVLTFGAGSRLTVL.

The chain employs TRBV7-8 and TRBJ1-1; TCRdb returns TRBD1, unconfirmable since there is no DNA. The CDR3 is 19 residues long. CDR1 is SGHVS, CDR2 FQNEAQ, per germline. This CDR3 reads CASSLDRVPQLAKGTEAFF.

V is TRBV4-1 and J is TRBJ2-5. The CDR3 is made up of 14 amino acids. CDR1 and CDR2 from the germline V gene are MGHRA and YSYEKL. The CDR3 is CASSQVTIRETQYF.